One sample yielded the 11 T cell receptor beta chains listed below, sequenced in a study of naive and memory T cell subsets. An equimolar mix of two oligonucleotides served as the beta constant-region primer for TRBC1 and TRBC2. The ligated cDNA underwent four PCR rounds using SP2 and nested alpha and beta constant-region primers. TCRdb processed the UMI-ligation and nested PCR reads anew with MiXCR; each CDR3 protein has one entry. The sample records some 8,000 distinct CDR3 sequences, around 27% being singletons. The material sequenced was CD8+ TEMRA cells from blood. Subset specified: effector memory re-expressing CD45RA, CD45RA+ CD27-. The origin of the receptors is a human donor in good health.

The gene calls are TRBV4-3 and TRBJ2-7; 10 bases line up with TRBD2. The germline V gene encodes CDR1 LGHNA and CDR2 YSLEER. The V and J ends lost 0 bases and 1 base, in that order; junction bases with no gene match: 3. The CDR3 runs 16 residues. The CDR3 region is CASSQDWGLASYEQYF. As DNA, the CDR3 is TGCGCCAGCAGCCAAGATTGGGGACTAGCGTCCTACGAGCAGTACTTC.

The chain carries TRBV7-6 and TRBJ2-1; 9 nucleotides align to TRBD2. V trimming: 6 bases; J trimming: 9 bases; junction bases outside the gene matches: 6. CDR3 length equals 13 residues. The germline gives CDR1 SGHVS, CDR2 FNYEAQ. DNA of the CDR3: TGTGCCAGCAGTAGCGGGAGAGGGAGTGAGCAGTTCTTC. This translates into CASSSGRGSEQFF.

The chain recombines TRBV7-9 with TRBJ2-3; D tentatively fits TRBD1 or TRBD2 (6 bases each). Germline V gene sequence: CDR1 SEHNR, CDR2 FQNEAQ (reference sequence). V gave up 7 bases and J gave up 4 bases, with 18 bases separating them. The CDR3 has 15 residues. The CDR3 is CASNGRGGQADTQYF. In nucleotides, the CDR3 is TGTGCCAGCAACGGAAGAGGGGGGCAGGCAGATACGCAGTATTTT.

This chain connects TRBV14 to TRBJ2-1; unclear D gene. The CDR3 sequence is 14 residues long. V lost 2 bases and J lost 1, with 6 bases in between. CDR1 and CDR2 (germline): SGHDN, FVKESK. CDR3 DNA sequence: TGTGCCAGCAGCCAACGGGTATCCTACAATGAGCAGTTCTTC. Its translation: CASSQRVSYNEQFF. Complete variable domain (other parts from reference TRBV14 and TRBJ2-1): EAGVTQFPSHSVIEKGQTVTLRCDPISGHDNLYWYRRVMGKEIKFLLHFVKESKQDESGMPNNRFLAERTGGTYSTLKVQPAELEDSGVYFCASSQRVSYNEQFFGPGTRLTVL.

The J gene is TRBJ1-2, the V gene TRBV20-1; a possible D gene is TRBD1 (5 bases). Germline CDR1 DFQATT, CDR2 SNEGSKA (reference sequence). This CDR3 has 14 residues. V lost 6 bases to trimming and J lost 7 bases, with 21 bases between them. As DNA, the CDR3 is TGCAGTGCCTCCGGGGGTGGCAGGGCGACTGGCTACACCTTC. Protein: CSASGGGRATGYTF.

The chain joins TRBV12-3 or TRBV12-4 to TRBJ1-2; D not resolved. Trimming pared 5 bases from V and 5 bases from J, leaving 3 bases between. This CDR3 is built from 10 residues. The CDR3 region is CASSGYGYTF. As DNA, the CDR3 is TGTGCCAGCAGTGGGTATGGCTACACCTTC.

This clonotype has a count of ten or more. The chain carries TRBV2 and TRBJ2-1; D gene unclear. The V and J ends lost 4 bases and 4 bases respectively, with 11 bases between them. This CDR3 has 14 amino acids. Germline V CDR1 and CDR2: SNHLY, FYNNEI. CDR3 DNA: TGTGCCAGCAGTGCAGAGACTGGATACAATGAGCAGTTCTTC. It specifies CASSAETGYNEQFF.

In its sample, this clonotype was seen many times. The V and J genes are TRBV16 and TRBJ1-1, with D hard to call. Trimming took 3 bases from V and 5 from J, leaving 19 bases between them. Looked up from germline, CDR1 is KGHSY and CDR2 is FQNENV. CDR3 size: 16 residues. CDR3 residues: CASSHIPDLEVTEAFF. The CDR3 DNA is TGTGCCAGCAGCCACATTCCGGACTTAGAGGTTACTGAAGCTTTCTTT.

This clonotype was recorded a few times. V usage is TRBV2 and J usage is TRBJ1-2, with D hard to call. The CDR3 sequence is 16 residues long. Germline V gene data show CDR1 as SNHLY and CDR2 as FYNNEI. V was trimmed by 6 bases and J by 3 bases, leaving 20 bases between them. CDR3 sequence: CASRVRGDPSHYGYTF. The CDR3 DNA is TGTGCCAGCAGGGTCCGGGGTGATCCCTCCCACTATGGCTACACCTTC.

The gene calls are TRBV24-1 and TRBJ2-3, with unresolved D. The CDR3 is 17 residues long. CDR1 is KGHDR, CDR2 SFDVKD, per germline. Trimming pared 2 bases from V and 2 bases from J, leaving 16 bases between. CDR3 in amino acids: CATSDSDISADTDTQYF. CDR3 DNA: TGTGCCACCAGTGATTCTGACATATCCGCAGACACAGATACGCAGTATTTT.

There are a few counts of this clonotype. J is TRBJ2-1 and V is TRBV5-1; 11 bases line up with TRBD2. The V gene's germline CDR1 is SGHRS and CDR2 YFSETQ. J lost 3 bases, V lost 6 bases, and 17 bases had no gene match. This CDR3 region has 19 residues. CDR3 bases: TGCGCCAGCACGCCTAGCGGGGGGCCCCGGCTTGAGAACTACAATGAGCAGTTCTTC. This sequence encodes CASTPSGGPRLENYNEQFF.